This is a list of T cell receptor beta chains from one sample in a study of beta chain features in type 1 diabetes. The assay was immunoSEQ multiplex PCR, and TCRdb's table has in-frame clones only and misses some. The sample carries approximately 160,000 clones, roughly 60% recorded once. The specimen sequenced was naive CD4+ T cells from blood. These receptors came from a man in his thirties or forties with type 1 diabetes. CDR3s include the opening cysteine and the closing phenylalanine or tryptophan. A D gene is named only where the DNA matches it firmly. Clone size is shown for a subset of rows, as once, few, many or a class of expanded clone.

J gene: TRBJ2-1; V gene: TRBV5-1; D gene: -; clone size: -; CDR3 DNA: TGCGCCAGCAGGTCCCCGGGACACCTCTACAATGAGCAGTTCTTC; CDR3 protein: CASRSPGHLYNEQFF
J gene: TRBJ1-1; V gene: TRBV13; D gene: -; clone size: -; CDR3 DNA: TGTGCCAGCAGCTTAGACAGGAACACTGAAGCTTTCTTT; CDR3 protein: CASSLDRNTEAFF
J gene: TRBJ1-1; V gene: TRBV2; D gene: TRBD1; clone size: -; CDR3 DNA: TGTGCCAGCATCAAAGACAGGGGGAAGAACACTGAAGCTTTCTTT; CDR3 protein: CASIKDRGKNTEAFF
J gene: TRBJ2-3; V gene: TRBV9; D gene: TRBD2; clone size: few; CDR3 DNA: TGTGCCAGCAGCCCAATAGCGGGGTCGGATACGCAGTATTTT; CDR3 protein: CASSPIAGSDTQYF
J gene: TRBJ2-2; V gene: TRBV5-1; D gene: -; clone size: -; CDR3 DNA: TGCGCCAGCAGCTTGGCCGAGACAGGGAACACCGGGGAGCTGTTTTTT; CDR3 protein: CASSLAETGNTGELFF
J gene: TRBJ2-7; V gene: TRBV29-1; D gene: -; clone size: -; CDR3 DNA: TGCAGCGTCAAGACCACAGACACCTACGAGCAGTACTTC; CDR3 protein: CSVKTTDTYEQYF
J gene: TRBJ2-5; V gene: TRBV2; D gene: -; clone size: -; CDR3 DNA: TGTGCCAGCAGTGCCCTTTTTAGTGAGACCCAGTACTTC; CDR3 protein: CASSALFSETQYF
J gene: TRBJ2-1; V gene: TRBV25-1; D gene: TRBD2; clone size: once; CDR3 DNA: TGTGCCAGCAGTGTTAGCGGGGACCTCTACAATGAGCAGTTCTTC; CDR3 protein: CASSVSGDLYNEQFF
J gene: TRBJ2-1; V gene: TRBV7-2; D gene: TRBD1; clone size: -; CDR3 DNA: TGTGCCAGCAGACTCGGGACAGGCAATGAGCAGTTCTTC; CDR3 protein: CASRLGTGNEQFF
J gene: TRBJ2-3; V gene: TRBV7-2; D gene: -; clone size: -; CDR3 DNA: TGTGCCAGCAGCTCCGCCCTCCTTGGCACAGATACGCAGTATTTT; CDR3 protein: CASSSALLGTDTQYF
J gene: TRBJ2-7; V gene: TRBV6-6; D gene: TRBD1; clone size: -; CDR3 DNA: TGTGCCAGCAGTTCGCAGCAGGGGGCGGACGAGCAGTACTTC; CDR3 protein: CASSSQQGADEQYF
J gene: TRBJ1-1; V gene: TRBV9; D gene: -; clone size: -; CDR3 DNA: TGTGCCAGCAGCGTAGACCGTAACACTGAAGCTTTCTTT; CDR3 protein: CASSVDRNTEAFF
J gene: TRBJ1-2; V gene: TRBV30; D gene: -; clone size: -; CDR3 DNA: TGTGCCCGAGGAGATCTTCGTACCTTC; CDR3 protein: CARGDLRTF
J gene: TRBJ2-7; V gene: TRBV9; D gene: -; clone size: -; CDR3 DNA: TGTGCCAGCAGCGCGGAGTTCAGCTCCTACGAGCAGTACTTC; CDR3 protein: CASSAEFSSYEQYF
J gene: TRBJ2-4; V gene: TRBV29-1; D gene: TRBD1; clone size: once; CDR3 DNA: TGCAGCGTTGGGACAGGGGCAGGCATTCAGTACTTC; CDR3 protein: CSVGTGAGIQYF
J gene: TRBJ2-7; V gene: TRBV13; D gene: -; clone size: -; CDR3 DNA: TGTGCCAGCAGCTTAAGCAGGCCCCAATACGAGCAGTACTTC; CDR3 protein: CASSLSRPQYEQYF
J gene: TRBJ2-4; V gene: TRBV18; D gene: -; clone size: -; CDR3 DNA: TGTGCCAGCTCACCGGGGGTTCTAGCCAAAAACATTCAGTACTTC; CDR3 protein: CASSPGVLAKNIQYF
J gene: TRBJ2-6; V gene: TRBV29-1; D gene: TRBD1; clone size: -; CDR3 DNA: TGCAGCGTTGAAGGGACAGGAGACTCTGGGGCCAACGTCCTGACTTTC; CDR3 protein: CSVEGTGDSGANVLTF